The 28 T cell receptor beta chains listed next were all sequenced from one sample in a study of radiotherapy plus CTLA-4 blockade in lung cancer. The repertoire was sequenced with immunoSEQ multiplex PCR; TCRdb's copy has only in-frame clones and lacks some. This sample has 43,000 or so clones, with roughly two thirds found just once. The specimen comprised peripheral blood, sampled from a patient treated with radiotherapy plus ipilimumab. Receptors were obtained from a human donor with non-small cell lung cancer who had a complete response to radiotherapy plus ipilimumab.

The J gene is TRBJ1-2, the V gene TRBV25-1; 7 nucleotides agree with TRBD1. Trimming at V came to 3 bases and at J to 0 bases, leaving 7 bases not matched to a gene. The CDR3 consists of 16 residues. Germline lookup yields CDR1 MGHDK and CDR2 SYGVNS. The CDR3 DNA reads as TGTGCCAGCAGTGACTGGGGACAGCTAGCTAACTATGGCTACACCTTC. Its protein product is CASSDWGQLANYGYTF.

The CDR3 reads CASSRRGSVESGYTF. CDR3 DNA sequence: TGTGCCAGTAGTAGAAGGGGGTCGGTGGAGAGTGGCTACACCTTC. The rearrangement joins TRBV19 to TRBJ1-2; TRBD1 is a possible D gene (6 bases). From germline, CDR1 is LNHDA and CDR2 SQIVND (reference sequence). V gave up 4 bases and J gave up 7 bases, with 19 bases separating them. The CDR3 sequence is 15 residues long. The variable domain in full, with the rest retrieved from reference TRBV19 and TRBJ1-2, is DGGITQSPKYLFRKEGQNVTLSCEQNLNHDAMYWYRQDPGQGLRLIYYSQIVNDFQKGDIAEGYSVSREKKESFPLTVTSAQKNPTAFYLCASSRRGSVESGYTFGSGTRLTVV.

This sequence joins TRBV7-8 and TRBJ2-7; D is perhaps TRBD1 (6 bases). V was shortened by 4 bases and J by 2 bases, with 9 bases between the two germline ends. The CDR3 covers 13 residues. The germline CDR1 and CDR2 sequences are SGHVS and FQNEAQ. Here the CDR3 DNA reads TGTGCCAGCAGCTCCCGGACAGCCTACGAGCAGTACTTC. Protein product: CASSSRTAYEQYF.

This rearrangement joins TRBV6-6 to TRBJ2-7; the D is unclear. The V and J ends lost 8 bases and 6 bases respectively, with 11 bases between them. This CDR3 is built from 11 residues. CDR1 and CDR2 from the germline V gene are MNHNY and SVGAGI (reference sequence). The CDR3 spells CASSPGFEQYF. DNA for the CDR3: TGTGCCAGCTCGCCCGGGTTCGAGCAGTACTTC.

The chain recombines TRBV7-2 with TRBJ2-7; the match to TRBD2 covers 12 bases. Trimming took 5 bases from V and 0 from J; bases not matched to a gene: 2. CDR3 length: 15 residues. The V gene's germline CDR1 is SGHTA and CDR2 FQGNSA. The CDR3, as DNA: TGTGCCAGCAGCCGGACTAGCGGGACCTCCTACGAGCAGTACTTC. It specifies CASSRTSGTSYEQYF.

The chain links TRBV7-9 to TRBJ2-5; 14 nucleotides line up with TRBD2. The end of the DNA aligns better with TRBJ2-7, so the J call may be wrong. Looked up from germline, CDR1 is SEHNR and CDR2 is FQNEAQ (reference sequence). The length of the CDR3 is 18 residues. CDR3 residues: CASSPGLAGGKKTYEQYF. DNA of the CDR3: TGTGCCAGCAGCCCTGGACTAGCGGGAGGTAAGAAAACCTACGAGCAGTACTTC.

The chain recombines TRBV4-1 with TRBJ1-3; TRBD1 matches 9 bases. The trim removed 3 bases at V and 6 bases at J, leaving 6 bases unmatched. Germline CDR1 reads MGHRA; CDR2 reads YSYEKL. This CDR3 contains 15 residues. CDR3 loop: CASSHPGTGKNTIYF. The DNA for the CDR3 is TGCGCCAGCAGCCATCCCGGGACAGGGAAAAACACCATATATTTT.

This clone was counted once. The rearrangement uses TRBV7-9 and TRBJ1-1; D gene uncertain. Germline CDR1 is SEHNR and CDR2 is FQNEAQ (reference sequence). The germline V and J ends were trimmed by 5 bases and 0 bases, with 7 bases remaining between them. The CDR3 runs to 13 residues. The CDR3 loop is CASSQTMNTEAFF. The CDR3 DNA reads as TGTGCCAGCAGCCAAACAATGAACACTGAAGCTTTCTTT.

The rearrangement joins TRBV5-8 to TRBJ1-2; 8 positions match TRBD1. Germline CDR1 reads SGHTS; CDR2 reads YDEGEE. The CDR3 runs to 17 residues. V was clipped by 4 bases and J by 8 bases; unmatched bases: 19. Here the CDR3 reads CASSRRTGTSTAGGYTF. The DNA of the CDR3 is TGTGCCAGCAGCCGCCGGACAGGGACCTCAACTGCAGGAGGCTACACCTTC.

This chain joins TRBV11-3 and TRBJ2-2; possibly TRBD2 for D (7 bases). The V gene lost 3 bases and the J gene lost 1 base, with 15 bases spanning the gap. The CDR3 totals 17 residues. Looked up from germline, CDR1 is SGHNT and CDR2 is YENEEA. This CDR3 reads CASSFYWGGLNTGELFF. The CDR3 nucleotides read TGTGCCAGCAGCTTTTATTGGGGGGGCTTGAACACCGGGGAGCTGTTTTTT.

The rearrangement uses TRBV29-1 and TRBJ1-1; possible D gene TRBD1, 5 bases. The CDR3 has 14 amino acids. Germline V gene sequence: CDR1 SQVTM, CDR2 ANQGSEA. V lost 1 base to trimming and J lost 1 base, with 10 bases between them. Here the CDR3 DNA reads TGCAGCGTTGAAGTTCAGGGTGGGAACACTGAAGCTTTCTTT. The encoded protein is CSVEVQGGNTEAFF.

This sequence joins TRBV7-9 and TRBJ1-1, with D perhaps TRBD1 (5 bases). The germline V gene has CDR1 SEHNR and CDR2 FQNEAQ (reference sequence). CDR3 length equals 13 residues. The V end was cut by 3 bases, the J end by 4 bases, with 9 bases between. In nucleotides, the CDR3 is TGTGCCAGCAGCTTCGGGGGAGTCACTGAAGCTTTCTTT. This sequence encodes CASSFGGVTEAFF.

The V call is TRBV5-4, the J call TRBJ1-5; tentatively, D is TRBD1 (6 bases). Deletions cut 5 bases from V and 7 bases from J, with 13 bases between. The CDR3 is made up of 13 amino acids. Germline V CDR1 and CDR2: SGHNT, YYREEE (reference sequence). CDR3 nucleotide sequence: TGTGCCAGCAGTGAGGACAGTTCCCAGCCCCAGCATTTT. This encodes CASSEDSSQPQHF. The complete variable domain, with remaining parts taken from reference TRBV5-4 and TRBJ1-5, reads ETGVTQSPTHLIKTRGQQVTLRCSSQSGHNTVSWYQQALGQGPQFIFQYYREEENGRGNFPPRFSGLQFPNYSSELNVNALELDDSALYLCASSEDSSQPQHFGDGTRLSIL.

In its sample, this clone was seen once. J is TRBJ1-5 and V is TRBV15; the D is unclear. The germline gives CDR1 LNHNV, CDR2 YYDKDF (reference sequence). This CDR3 spans 14 amino acids. Trimming removed 5 bases from V and 8 bases from J, with 16 bases in between. The DNA of the CDR3 is TGTGCCACCAGCTTCGGAGGCGGCAAGGAGCCCCAGCATTTT. Translated: CATSFGGGKEPQHF.

The V and J genes are TRBV7-9 and TRBJ2-3; 8 nucleotides match TRBD2. V gave up 5 bases and J gave up 5 bases; unmatched junction bases: 9. Germline assignment: CDR1 SEHNR and CDR2 FQNEAQ (reference sequence). The CDR3 contains 15 residues. CDR3 DNA sequence: TGTGCCAGCAGCCTTCCCAGCGGGAGAGTAGATACGCAGTATTTT. Its protein is CASSLPSGRVDTQYF.

V usage is TRBV18 and J usage is TRBJ2-1, with 13 positions matching TRBD2. This CDR3 is 17 amino acids long. Looked up from germline, CDR1 is KGHSH and CDR2 is LQKENI. Trimming cost V 5 bases and J 4 bases; bases outside gene matches: 8. CDR3: CASSTGTSGTNYNEQFF. The CDR3 bases are TGTGCCAGCTCAACCGGGACTAGCGGGACGAATTACAATGAGCAGTTCTTC.

The rearrangement links TRBV5-8 to TRBJ2-7, with 8 bases identical to TRBD1. CDR3 size: 17 residues. Per germline, CDR1 SGHTS and CDR2 YDEGEE. V gave up 2 bases and J gave up 5 bases; unmatched junction bases: 15. CDR3 residues: CASSFEPGQGAINEQYF. The CDR3 DNA reads TGTGCCAGCAGCTTCGAACCCGGGCAGGGGGCTATCAACGAGCAGTACTTC.

The chain couples TRBV6-1 to TRBJ1-4; D might be TRBD1 (5 bases). In germline, CDR1 is MNHNS, CDR2 SASEGT. Trimming stripped 0 bases from V and 0 bases from J, with 11 bases between. The CDR3 has 17 amino acids. The CDR3 region is CASSEALWGATNEKLFF. The CDR3 coding sequence is TGTGCCAGCAGTGAAGCGCTTTGGGGGGCAACTAATGAAAAACTGTTTTTT.

CDR3 amino acids: CASSVSHSNQETQYF. In DNA, the CDR3 is TGTGCCAGCAGCGTATCCCACTCCAACCAAGAGACCCAGTACTTC. The chain employs TRBV9 and TRBJ2-5; D remains ambiguous. CDR3 length: 15 residues. Trimming pared 1 base from V and 0 bases from J, leaving 10 bases between. Germline CDR1 is SGDLS and CDR2 is YYNGEE.

This clone was counted once. This chain uses TRBV29-1 with TRBJ1-1, with 9 nucleotides matching TRBD1. This CDR3 is built from 17 residues. V shed 2 bases and J 2 bases; nucleotides not matched to a gene: 12. Germline loops: CDR1 SQVTM, CDR2 ANQGSEA. DNA for the CDR3: TGCAGCGTTGAATATTTGGGACAGGGAAATGTTAACACTGAAGCTTTCTTT. Translation: CSVEYLGQGNVNTEAFF.

The CDR3 DNA reads TGCAGCGTTCACGACAGTATGTACGAGCAGTACTTC. This encodes CSVHDSMYEQYF. J is TRBJ2-5 and V is TRBV29-1, with a weak D call TRBD1 (5 bases). The DNA end favors TRBJ2-7, so the J call may be wrong. This CDR3 has 12 amino acids. Germline V lookup: CDR1 SQVTM, CDR2 ANQGSEA.

The genes are TRBV27 and TRBJ2-7; TRBD1 agrees at 8 bases. CDR1 is MNHEY, CDR2 SMNVEV, per germline (reference sequence). CDR3 length: 14 residues. The V and J ends lost 5 bases and 6 bases, in that order; junction bases with no gene match: 9. The CDR3 DNA is TGTGCCAGCAGTCCCCGACAGGGGTGGGGCGAGCAGTACTTC. This encodes CASSPRQGWGEQYF.

This clone has only a few counts. V gene TRBV7-8 combines with J gene TRBJ1-5, with a weak D call TRBD1 (6 bases). The V and J ends lost 2 bases and 4 bases respectively, with 6 bases between them. There are 13 residues in the CDR3. Per germline, CDR1 SGHVS and CDR2 FQNEAQ. The CDR3 DNA follows: TGTGCCAGCAGCTTACAGGGGAATCAGCCCCAGCATTTT. Translated, it gives CASSLQGNQPQHF. The full variable domain, completed using reference TRBV7-8 and TRBJ1-5, is GAGVSQSPRYKVAKRGQDVALRCDPISGHVSLFWYQQALGQGPEFLTYFQNEAQLDKSGLPSDRFFAERPEGSVSTLKIQRTQQEDSAVYLCASSLQGNQPQHFGDGTRLSIL.

This chain uses TRBV5-1 with TRBJ1-1, with a weak D call TRBD1 (6 bases). The CDR3 totals 16 residues. The V end lost 4 bases, the J end lost 4 bases, and 20 bases lay between the germline ends. The V gene's germline CDR1 is SGHRS and CDR2 YFSETQ. CDR3 protein: CASSQGQTVQGTEAFF. In DNA form, the CDR3 reads TGCGCCAGCAGCCAGGGACAAACGGTACAAGGCACTGAAGCTTTCTTT.

The J gene is TRBJ2-5, the V gene TRBV6-1; the match to TRBD2 covers 8 bases. J lost 5 bases, V lost 6 bases, and 5 bases had no gene match. The CDR3 extends over 13 amino acids. Germline loops: CDR1 MNHNS, CDR2 SASEGT. CDR3 sequence reads: CASSRGGGETQYF. For the CDR3, the DNA is TGTGCCAGCAGCCGAGGCGGGGGGGAGACCCAGTACTTC.

This clone was observed a handful of times. The genes are TRBV7-9 and TRBJ2-2; 8 bases are a match to TRBD1. Trimming at V came to 3 bases and at J to 4 bases, leaving 7 bases not matched to a gene. Per the germline V gene, CDR1 is SEHNR and CDR2 is FQNEAQ (reference sequence). The CDR3 is made up of 16 amino acids. The CDR3 DNA sequence: TGTGCCAGCAGCTTCGGACAGGGTTTTTTCACCGGGGAGCTGTTTTTT. Translation gives CASSFGQGFFTGELFF.

This chain uses TRBV11-2 with TRBJ1-2; 7 nucleotides agree with TRBD1. After removal of 5 bases from V and 4 bases from J, the junction contained 7 bases not matched to a gene. The CDR3 extends over 14 amino acids. The germline CDR1 and CDR2 sequences are SGHAT and FQNNGV. The CDR3 nucleotides read TGTGCCAGCAGCAGCGACAGGGTCTCCTATGGCTACACCTTC. Encoded protein: CASSSDRVSYGYTF. Full variable domain (missing parts from reference TRBV11-2 and TRBJ1-2): EAGVAQSPRYKIIEKRQSVAFWCNPISGHATLYWYQQILGQGPKLLIQFQNNGVVDDSQLPKDRFSAERLKGVDSTLKIQPAKLEDSAVYLCASSSDRVSYGYTFGSGTRLTVV.

The chain recombines TRBV9 with TRBJ1-2; the match to TRBD1 covers 7 bases. The CDR3 covers 15 residues. Losses at the gene ends were 0 bases for V and 2 bases for J; bases not matched to a gene: 4. Germline values: CDR1 SGDLS, CDR2 YYNGEE. For the CDR3, the DNA is TGTGCCAGCAGCGTAGCACCGGGACAGAACTATGGCTACACCTTC. As protein: CASSVAPGQNYGYTF.